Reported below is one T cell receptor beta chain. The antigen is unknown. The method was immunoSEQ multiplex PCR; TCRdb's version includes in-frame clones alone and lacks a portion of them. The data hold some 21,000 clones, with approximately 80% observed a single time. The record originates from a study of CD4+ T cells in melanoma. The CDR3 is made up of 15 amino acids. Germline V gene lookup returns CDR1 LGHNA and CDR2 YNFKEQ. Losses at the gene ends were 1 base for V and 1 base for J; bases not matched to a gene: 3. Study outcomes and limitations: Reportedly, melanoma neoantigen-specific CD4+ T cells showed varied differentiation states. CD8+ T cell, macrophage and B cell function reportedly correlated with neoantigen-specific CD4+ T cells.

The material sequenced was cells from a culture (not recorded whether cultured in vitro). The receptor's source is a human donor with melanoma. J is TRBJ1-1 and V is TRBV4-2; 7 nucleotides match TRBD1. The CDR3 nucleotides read TGTGCCAGCAGCCAAGCCGGGACAGCGAACACTGAAGCTTTCTTT. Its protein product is CASSQAGTANTEAFF.